This TCR beta chain was retrieved from a study of T-cell reconstitution after alpha-beta-depleted transplantation in children. Construction of the TCRbeta library involved unique molecular identifiers. MiXCR, applied by TCRdb to the PCR reads, yields one record per CDR3 protein. The data show about 170,000 distinct CDR3 sequences, 11% seen once. This CDR3 is 15 amino acids long. V lost 0 bases and J 3 bases, leaving 12 bases between the germline ends. Germline V CDR1 and CDR2: SGHVS, FQNEAQ. This clonotype was recorded many times. This clonotype originated in a boy aged 2-15 years with acute myeloid leukemia, due to receive a stem cell transplant. The specimen was PBMCs, collected before TCRalphabeta/CD19-depleted stem cell transplant. The rearrangement joins TRBV7-8 to TRBJ2-7; no definite D call. The CDR3 sequence is CASSLATPRIYEQYV. CDR3 coding DNA: TGTGCCAGCAGCTTAGCGACCCCCAGGATCTACGAGCAGTACGTC.